These 11 T cell receptor beta chains were all obtained from the same sample, sequenced in a study of blood T cell repertoires in COVID-19. Assay used: immunoSEQ multiplex PCR; TCRdb lists only in-frame clones, some missing. The table records roughly 290,000 clones, around 87% of them present only once. Sequences were obtained from peripheral blood. These receptors were collected from a woman aged 50 to 60 who had recovered from COVID-19.

This clone was seen just once. The chain employs TRBV6-5 and TRBJ2-1; 8 bases fit TRBD2. The CDR3 runs to 15 residues. V lost 6 bases to trimming and J lost 5 bases; unmatched junction nucleotides: 9. Germline assignment: CDR1 MNHEY and CDR2 SVGAGI. The CDR3 spells CASSDGGGTHNEQFF. The CDR3 nucleotides are TGTGCCAGCAGCGACGGGGGGGGAACCCACAATGAGCAGTTCTTC.

Notes on this clone: Other DNA sequences from this sample encode an identical CDR3 as well. The chain couples TRBV19 to TRBJ1-1, with TRBD1 matching 7 bases. CDR1 is LNHDA and CDR2 is SQIVND in the germline V gene (reference sequence). The trim removed 4 bases at V and 1 base at J, leaving 3 bases unmatched. The CDR3 extends over 14 amino acids. This chain's CDR3 is CASSTGTENTEAFF. CDR3 in DNA: TGTGCCAGTAGTACGGGGACAGAGAACACTGAAGCTTTCTTT.

The chain joins TRBV7-9 to TRBJ2-2, with D possibly matching TRBD1 (6 bases). Germline-derived CDR1 and CDR2 are SEHNR and FQNEAQ (reference sequence). The CDR3 covers 14 residues. V lost 7 bases and J 1 base, leaving 10 bases between the germline ends. This chain's CDR3 is CASTQDRNTGELFF. The CDR3 nucleotides read TGTGCCAGCACCCAGGACAGGAACACCGGGGAGCTGTTTTTT. The variable domain in full, with the rest retrieved from reference TRBV7-9 and TRBJ2-2, is DTGVSQNPRHKITKRGQNVTFRCDPISEHNRLYWYRQTLGQGPEFLTYFQNEAQLEKSRLLSDRFSAERPKGSFSTLEIQRTEQGDSAMYLCASTQDRNTGELFFGEGSRLTVL.

The chain recombines TRBV24-1 with TRBJ2-7; D is unclear. CDR1 and CDR2 from the germline V gene are KGHDR and SFDVKD. With 3 bases removed from V and 5 bases from J, the gap between germline ends came to 10 bases. CDR3 length: 13 residues. Written as DNA, the CDR3 is TGTGCCACCAGTGATGCTCGGTCCCACGAGCAGTACTTC. As protein: CATSDARSHEQYF.

J is TRBJ1-1 and V is TRBV15, with D perhaps matching TRBD1 (5 bases). The CDR3 sequence is 15 residues long. Between the trimmed V and J ends, which lost 0 bases and 3 bases, there was a span of 11 bases. CDR1 and CDR2 from the germline V gene are LNHNV and YYDKDF (reference sequence). The CDR3 DNA is TGTGCCACCAGCAGAGATGGATCCAGGGACACTGAAGCTTTCTTT. Translation gives CATSRDGSRDTEAFF.

The J gene is TRBJ2-7, the V gene TRBV19, with 7 nucleotides matching TRBD1. Trimming took 4 bases from V and 5 from J; bases not matched to a gene: 11. This CDR3 is 15 amino acids long. Germline CDR1 is LNHDA and CDR2 is SQIVND (reference sequence). Here the CDR3 DNA reads TGTGCCAGTAGTACAAGACTGACAGGGCCCCACGAGCAGTACTTC. It encodes CASSTRLTGPHEQYF.

The J gene is TRBJ2-5, the V gene TRBV7-9, with 8 bases lining up with TRBD1. CDR3 length: 13 residues. Germline V gene data show CDR1 as SEHNR and CDR2 as FQNEAQ (reference sequence). V lost 4 bases and J lost 4; bases outside the gene matches: 2. The CDR3 region has the DNA TGTGCCAGCAGCTGGGACAGGAGAGAGACCCAGTACTTC. It encodes CASSWDRRETQYF.

This clone has a count of ten or more. The chain recombines TRBV27 with TRBJ2-1; 8 bases match TRBD2. The ends lost 4 bases at V and 0 bases at J; junction bases unmatched: 11. This CDR3 is 18 amino acids long. Germline V gene sequence: CDR1 MNHEY, CDR2 SMNVEV (reference sequence). CDR3 sequence (DNA): TGTGCCAGCAGTTCGATACTAAGCGGGAGCAGCTCCTACAATGAGCAGTTCTTC. Its translation: CASSSILSGSSSYNEQFF.

This rearrangement joins TRBV5-1 to TRBJ2-1; 7 bases are shared with TRBD2. Germline loops: CDR1 SGHRS, CDR2 YFSETQ. This CDR3 is 17 amino acids long. With 0 bases clipped from V and 3 bases from J, the junction kept 9 bases outside the gene matches. The CDR3 nucleotides read TGCGCCAGCAGCTTGGCCCGTGGGAGGGCCGGCTACAATGAGCAGTTCTTC. Amino acids: CASSLARGRAGYNEQFF.

The genes are TRBV18 and TRBJ1-5, with D perhaps matching TRBD1 (5 bases). V dropped 5 bases and J dropped 1 base, with 12 bases sitting between them. From germline, CDR1 is KGHSH and CDR2 LQKENI. The CDR3 length is 15 residues. CDR3 sequence reads: CASSETTESNQPQHF. CDR3 nucleotide sequence: TGTGCCAGCTCAGAGACGACAGAGAGCAATCAGCCCCAGCATTTT.

This chain uses TRBV19 with TRBJ2-7; no firm D call. There are 13 residues in the CDR3. Trimming pared 3 bases from V and 3 bases from J, leaving 9 bases between. Germline values: CDR1 LNHDA, CDR2 SQIVND (reference sequence). Written as DNA, the CDR3 is TGTGCCAGTAGTATCACAGCCTTCTACGAGCAGTACTTC. It translates to CASSITAFYEQYF. The full variable domain, its missing parts supplied by reference TRBV19 and TRBJ2-7, is DGGITQSPKYLFRKEGQNVTLSCEQNLNHDAMYWYRQDPGQGLRLIYYSQIVNDFQKGDIAEGYSVSREKKESFPLTVTSAQKNPTAFYLCASSITAFYEQYFGPGTRLTVT.